Below are 11 T cell receptor beta chains sequenced from a single sample in a study of cytotoxic CD8 clonotypes in ibrutinib-treated CLL. This table comes from immunoSEQ multiplex PCR, and its TCRdb copy is limited to in-frame clones, with some not included. The sample holds around 300,000 clones, just under 80% seen once. The source material was PBMCs, sampled before ibrutinib treatment. The receptors were gathered from a human donor with chronic lymphocytic leukemia.

The CDR3 reads CASSVTGTGRSGELFF. CDR3 DNA: TGTGCCAGCAGCGTGACCGGGACAGGGAGGTCCGGGGAGCTGTTTTTT. The genes are TRBV28 and TRBJ2-2; 9 nucleotides agree with TRBD1. The CDR3 sequence is 16 residues long. V was clipped by 6 bases and J by 6 bases; unmatched bases: 11. Germline values: CDR1 MDHEN, CDR2 SYDVKM.

V usage is TRBV9 and J usage is TRBJ1-2; D possibly corresponds to TRBD1 (6 bases). This CDR3 spans 14 amino acids. Trimming took off 3 bases at V and 4 bases at J, with 13 bases between the two ends. Germline V CDR1 and CDR2: SGDLS, YYNGEE. DNA of the CDR3: TGTGCCAGCAGCGCCAGTACAGGGCCCTATGGCTACACCTTC. Protein: CASSASTGPYGYTF.

Comment on this clone: The same CDR3 can be traced to other DNA sequences in this sample. The gene calls are TRBV9 and TRBJ1-5; D gene unclear. Trimming pared 0 bases from V and 1 base from J, leaving 5 bases between. Germline V lookup: CDR1 SGDLS, CDR2 YYNGEE. The CDR3 totals 14 residues. The CDR3 nucleotides are TGTGCCAGCAGCGTAGGGCAGAGCAATCAGCCCCAGCATTTT. Encoded protein: CASSVGQSNQPQHF.

This sequence joins TRBV15 and TRBJ1-5; no definite D call. The ends were cut back, 4 bases at V and 0 bases at J, with 7 bases in the middle. The germline CDR1 and CDR2 sequences are LNHNV and YYDKDF (reference sequence). This CDR3 region has 14 residues. Here the CDR3 DNA reads TGTGCCACCAGCACGGGTTATAGCAATCAGCCCCAGCATTTT. The encoded protein is CATSTGYSNQPQHF.

The chain recombines TRBV29-1 with TRBJ1-1, with no clear D. This CDR3 has 13 residues. The germline gives CDR1 SQVTM, CDR2 ANQGSEA. For the CDR3, the DNA is TGCAACGTGAGACTCAGCATGAACACTGAAGCTTTCTTT. Its protein is CNVRLSMNTEAFF.

The chain is built from TRBV9 and TRBJ1-1; no definite D call. This CDR3 has 14 amino acids. The germline V and J ends were trimmed by 0 bases and 3 bases, with 9 bases remaining between them. Germline lookup yields CDR1 SGDLS and CDR2 YYNGEE. In nucleotides, the CDR3 is TGTGCCAGCAGCGTAGATTCGGAGGACACTGAAGCTTTCTTT. Translated, it gives CASSVDSEDTEAFF.

The chain joins TRBV27 to TRBJ1-1; 10 nucleotides align to TRBD1. This CDR3 has 15 amino acids. Trimming cost V 5 bases and J 6 bases; bases outside gene matches: 9. Looked up from germline, CDR1 is MNHEY and CDR2 is SMNVEV (reference sequence). CDR3 bases: TGTGCCAGCAGTGCGGGACAGGGGTTAGGGGCTGAAGCTTTCTTT. Encoded protein: CASSAGQGLGAEAFF.

The chain carries TRBV29-1 and TRBJ1-2, with TRBD1 identical over 7 bases. Germline assignment: CDR1 SQVTM and CDR2 ANQGSEA. This CDR3 has 11 residues. The ends lost 6 bases at V and 8 bases at J; junction bases unmatched: 6. Here the CDR3 DNA reads TGCAGCGTACAGGGGCGCCAAGGCTACACCTTC. Protein sequence: CSVQGRQGYTF. Variable domain in full (rest from reference TRBV29-1 and TRBJ1-2): SAVISQKPSRDICQRGTSLTIQCQVDSQVTMMFWYRQQPGQSLTLIATANQGSEATYESGFVIDKFPISRPNLTFSTLTVSNMSPEDSSIYLCSVQGRQGYTFGSGTRLTVV.

By share, this clone counts as medium-sized (0.01 to 0.1%). The chain has TRBV10-3 and TRBJ2-7, with D maybe TRBD2 (5 bases). CDR1 and CDR2 from the germline V gene are ENHRY and SYGVKD. The CDR3 covers 14 residues. V lost 0 bases and J 3 bases, leaving 9 bases between the germline ends. CDR3 residues: CAISESPGIYEQYF. The CDR3 DNA follows: TGTGCCATCAGTGAGTCACCGGGAATCTACGAGCAGTACTTC.

The chain has TRBV10-3 and TRBJ2-2; 7 nucleotides match TRBD2. Looked up from germline, CDR1 is ENHRY and CDR2 is SYGVKD. This CDR3 has 14 residues. The V gene end was trimmed by 7 bases and the J gene end by 4 bases; junction bases not matched to a gene: 6. CDR3 nucleotide sequence: TGTGCCATCAATCCGGCGGGAGCCACCGGGGAGCTGTTTTTT. Its protein product is CAINPAGATGELFF.

The genes are TRBV6-5 and TRBJ1-2; 7 positions agree with TRBD1. Germline CDR1 is MNHEY and CDR2 is SVGAGI. The trim removed 6 bases at V and 11 bases at J, leaving 18 bases unmatched. The CDR3 is 15 residues long. CDR3 residues: CASSPYLHGVTGYTF. Here the CDR3 DNA reads TGTGCCAGCAGCCCTTACCTCCACGGGGTGACAGGGTACACCTTC.